The 27 T cell receptor beta chains presented below share a single source sample, sequenced in a study of neurological immune-mediated disorders. Each CDR3 protein gets one entry after TCRdb re-called the 5' RACE reads with MiXCR. Of about 46,000 distinct CDR3 sequences in the sample, about 2% were seen once. Sequencing input: PBMCs. The receptor source for this set is a woman in her 40s with multiple sclerosis.

This clonotype was picked up many times. CDR3 loop: CSARQAGGDSEQFF. CDR3 bases: TGCAGTGCTAGACAAGCGGGGGGGGATAGTGAGCAGTTCTTC. The chain recombines TRBV20-1 with TRBJ2-1; 10 bases match TRBD2. The V and J ends lost 2 bases and 9 bases, in that order; junction bases with no gene match: 7. Germline CDR1 DFQATT, CDR2 SNEGSKA (reference sequence). The CDR3 length is 14 residues.

In this sample, this clonotype turned up many times. The gene calls are TRBV5-1 and TRBJ1-2; no firm D call. Trimming cost V 1 base and J 6 bases, with 13 bases left between them. CDR3 size: 14 residues. Germline CDR1 is SGHRS and CDR2 is YFSETQ. The CDR3 coding sequence is TGCGCCAGCAGCTTGAATGTCGGAGAGGATGGCTACACCTTC. As protein: CASSLNVGEDGYTF.

In this sample, this clonotype is medium-sized. The CDR3, as DNA: TGTGCCAGCAGCCGAGGGAGCGGGGCGAATCAGCCCCAGCATTTT. Protein: CASSRGSGANQPQHF. The chain joins TRBV3-1 to TRBJ1-5; possible D gene TRBD1, 5 bases. The CDR3 runs to 15 residues. Trimming stripped 4 bases from V and 4 bases from J, with 14 bases between. From germline, CDR1 is LGHDT and CDR2 YNNKEL (reference sequence).

This clonotype came up many times. The J gene is TRBJ2-7, the V gene TRBV11-2, with 16 bases lining up with TRBD2. CDR1 SGHAT and CDR2 FQNNGV come from the germline V gene. J gave up 6 bases and V 6 bases, and 5 bases lay outside the gene matches. The CDR3 runs 15 residues. The CDR3 is CASRGTSGGAGEQYF. The DNA for the CDR3 is TGTGCCAGCAGGGGGACTAGCGGGGGGGCCGGCGAGCAGTACTTC. The whole variable domain, remainder taken from reference TRBV11-2 and TRBJ2-7, is EAGVAQSPRYKIIEKRQSVAFWCNPISGHATLYWYQQILGQGPKLLIQFQNNGVVDDSQLPKDRFSAERLKGVDSTLKIQPAKLEDSAVYLCASRGTSGGAGEQYFGPGTRLTVT.

This clonotype was seen many times. The rearrangement links TRBV29-1 to TRBJ2-2; no firm D call. The CDR3 has 12 residues. Trimming took 6 bases from V and 3 from J, leaving 8 bases between them. The germline V gene has CDR1 SQVTM and CDR2 ANQGSEA. CDR3 nucleotide sequence: TGCAGCGTCCGCCAGTACACCGGGGAGCTGTTTTTT. It encodes CSVRQYTGELFF.

This clonotype was counted ten times or more. The chain uses TRBV24-1 and TRBJ1-2; no definite D call. This CDR3 has 13 residues. From germline, CDR1 is KGHDR and CDR2 SFDVKD. Trimming took 7 bases from V and 8 from J, leaving 16 bases between them. CDR3 coding DNA: TGTGCCACCAGGGCCGGGCAGCAAGGAGGCTACACCTTC. Its translation: CATRAGQQGGYTF.

This clonotype was counted at least ten times. The CDR3 DNA reads as TGCGCCAGCAGCTTGACGGCAGGACCAACTAATGAAAAACTGTTTTTT. Translating it yields CASSLTAGPTNEKLFF. The rearrangement uses TRBV5-1 and TRBJ1-4; D not certain. From germline, CDR1 is SGHRS and CDR2 YFSETQ. The CDR3 is 16 residues long. V lost 1 base to trimming and J lost 0 bases, with 10 bases between them.

This clonotype was recorded many times. V and J are TRBV9 and TRBJ2-5, with D possibly matching TRBD2 (5 bases). This CDR3 is 13 amino acids long. Germline V gives CDR1 SGDLS, CDR2 YYNGEE. The ends were cut back, 0 bases at V and 4 bases at J, with 7 bases in the middle. The CDR3, as DNA: TGTGCCAGCAGCGTAGACGGGGTAGAGACCCAGTACTTC. It encodes CASSVDGVETQYF.

This clonotype was counted ten times or more. The chain links TRBV18 to TRBJ2-7; 10 bases agree with TRBD1. The CDR3 is 14 amino acids. In germline, CDR1 is KGHSH, CDR2 LQKENI. The V gene end was trimmed by 4 bases and the J gene end by 4 bases; junction bases not matched to a gene: 4. CDR3: CASSLGTGEYEQYF. Here the CDR3 DNA reads TGTGCCAGCTCACTCGGGACAGGGGAATACGAGCAGTACTTC.

In this sample, this clonotype turned up a few times. V usage is TRBV4-1 and J usage is TRBJ2-2; 13 bases align to TRBD2. The CDR3 length is 18 residues. Germline assignment: CDR1 MGHRA and CDR2 YSYEKL. Losses at the gene ends were 3 bases for V and 5 bases for J; bases not matched to a gene: 9. The DNA of the CDR3 is TGCGCCAGCAGCCAGGGAGGACTAGCGGGGGTTGGAACCGGGGAGCTGTTTTTT. Its protein is CASSQGGLAGVGTGELFF.

This clonotype came up many times. The V call is TRBV7-2, the J call TRBJ1-5; D remains ambiguous. V was trimmed by 3 bases and J by 5 bases, leaving 11 bases between them. CDR3 length: 14 amino acids. CDR1 is SGHTA and CDR2 is FQGNSA in the germline V gene. Here the CDR3 reads CASSFGGRDQPQHF. The CDR3 region has the DNA TGTGCCAGCAGCTTTGGAGGGAGGGATCAGCCCCAGCATTTT.

This clonotype has a count of ten or more. This chain joins TRBV12-3 or TRBV12-4 and TRBJ1-1; D gene uncertain. This CDR3 spans 11 amino acids. V was shortened by 6 bases and J by 0 bases, with 2 bases between the two germline ends. Here the CDR3 DNA reads TGTGCCAGCAGAATGAACACTGAAGCTTTCTTT. Translation gives CASRMNTEAFF.

The table lists this clonotype with many counts. The chain recombines TRBV5-1 with TRBJ1-6, with TRBD1 as a possible D gene (6 bases). The CDR3 runs 18 residues. The germline CDR1 and CDR2 sequences are SGHRS and YFSETQ. Trimming stripped 0 bases from V and 8 bases from J, with 21 bases between. The CDR3 loop is CASSLARPRQATDSPLHF. The CDR3 DNA follows: TGCGCCAGCAGCTTGGCCCGGCCCAGACAGGCTACAGATTCACCCCTCCACTTT.

This clonotype was counted at least ten times. The chain has TRBV6-5 and TRBJ1-2; unclear D gene. This CDR3 spans 14 amino acids. Trimming took 6 bases from V and 6 from J, leaving 17 bases between them. The germline V gene has CDR1 MNHEY and CDR2 SVGAGI. CDR3 bases: TGTGCCAGCAGCCCCTCAATGCCGGTGGATGGCTACACCTTC. Translated, it gives CASSPSMPVDGYTF.

This clonotype was seen ten or more times. The rearrangement links TRBV29-1 to TRBJ1-1; weak D call: TRBD1 (6 bases). The CDR3 length is 17 residues. CDR1 and CDR2 from the germline V gene are SQVTM and ANQGSEA. Trimming pared 3 bases from V and 0 bases from J, leaving 20 bases between. DNA for the CDR3: TGCAGCGTTGAGAGCTTTGGGACACAGACTATGAACACTGAAGCTTTCTTT. Translation gives CSVESFGTQTMNTEAFF.

This clonotype occurred many times. V is TRBV29-1 and J is TRBJ2-3, with a weak D call TRBD2 (6 bases). CDR1 SQVTM and CDR2 ANQGSEA come from the germline V gene. With 1 base removed from V and 2 bases from J, the gap between germline ends came to 7 bases. The CDR3 is 13 residues long. The CDR3, as DNA: TGCAGCGTTGAAGGGACTACCACAGATACGCAGTATTTT. Translated: CSVEGTTTDTQYF.

This chain links TRBV18 with TRBJ2-3; no reliable D call. The CDR3 is 12 residues long. V lost 2 bases and J lost 2, with 2 bases in between. Germline loops: CDR1 KGHSH, CDR2 LQKENI. CDR3 nucleotides: TGTGCCAGCTCACCATTCACAGATACGCAGTATTTT. Its translation: CASSPFTDTQYF.

This clonotype came up many times. The chain employs TRBV24-1 and TRBJ1-2, with a weak D call TRBD1 (6 bases). Trimming removed 0 bases at V and 7 bases at J, with 11 bases between. The CDR3 consists of 14 residues. Germline loops: CDR1 KGHDR, CDR2 SFDVKD. The CDR3 DNA is TGTGCCACCAGTGATTTGGCAGGGGAAGGTGGCTACACCTTC. Its protein product is CATSDLAGEGGYTF.

Ten or more counts support this clonotype. V usage is TRBV5-1 and J usage is TRBJ2-2; D not resolved. The germline V gene has CDR1 SGHRS and CDR2 YFSETQ. The V gene lost 1 base and the J gene lost 2 bases, with 6 bases spanning the gap. The CDR3 totals 14 residues. CDR3 sequence (DNA): TGCGCCAGCAGCTTGTATGGAAACACCGGGGAGCTGTTTTTT. This translates into CASSLYGNTGELFF.

This clonotype was seen at least ten times. J is TRBJ2-1 and V is TRBV10-1; D is possibly TRBD1 or TRBD2 (6 bases each). The V end lost 3 bases, the J end lost 3 bases, and 12 bases lay between the germline ends. The CDR3 is made up of 15 amino acids. Germline loops: CDR1 WNHNN, CDR2 SYGVQD (reference sequence). The CDR3 region has the DNA TGCGCCAGCAGTGAATTGGGGGGCGACTACAATGAGCAGTTCTTC. Its translation: CASSELGGDYNEQFF.

This clonotype appeared many times. V and J are TRBV5-1 and TRBJ1-1; 7 nucleotides match TRBD1. V was clipped by 4 bases and J by 3 bases; unmatched bases: 6. Germline loops: CDR1 SGHRS, CDR2 YFSETQ. This CDR3 contains 14 residues. The chain's CDR3 is CASSTGVKDTEAFF. CDR3 bases: TGCGCCAGCAGCACAGGGGTGAAGGACACTGAAGCTTTCTTT. Full variable domain (outside the CDR3, taken from reference TRBV5-1 and TRBJ1-1): KAGVTQTPRYLIKTRGQQVTLSCSPISGHRSVSWYQQTPGQGLQFLFEYFSETQRNKGNFPGRFSGRQFSNSRSEMNVSTLELGDSALYLCASSTGVKDTEAFFGQGTRLTVV.

This clonotype appeared a few times. This rearrangement joins TRBV20-1 to TRBJ1-2; no definite D call. Trimming left V 1 base short and J 6 bases short, with 12 bases between. The CDR3 consists of 13 residues. In germline, CDR1 is DFQATT, CDR2 SNEGSKA (reference sequence). CDR3 sequence: CSARVARSDGYTF. The CDR3 DNA is TGCAGTGCTAGAGTTGCCCGGTCGGATGGCTACACCTTC.

This clonotype appeared many times. This chain joins TRBV10-3 and TRBJ1-2, with D uncertain. The germline CDR1 and CDR2 sequences are ENHRY and SYGVKD. Trimming stripped 0 bases from V and 1 base from J, with 3 bases between. The CDR3 covers 13 residues. The CDR3 here is CAISESINYGYTF. Here the CDR3 DNA reads TGTGCCATCAGTGAGTCCATTAACTATGGCTACACCTTC.

This clonotype was observed at least ten times. The gene calls are TRBV5-8 and TRBJ2-2; TRBD1 or TRBD2 may be the D gene (5 bases each). The CDR3 extends over 15 amino acids. The germline gives CDR1 SGHTS, CDR2 YDEGEE. Trimming removed 4 bases from V and 3 bases from J, with 13 bases in between. The CDR3 region has the DNA TGTGCCAGCAGCCTTTCCGGGGCCGACACCGGGGAGCTGTTTTTT. Translation gives CASSLSGADTGELFF.

This clonotype was counted at least ten times. As DNA, the CDR3 is TGCAGTGCCATCGACAGGAGGAACACTGAAGCTTTCTTT. As protein: CSAIDRRNTEAFF. The chain uses TRBV20-1 and TRBJ1-1; TRBD1 is a possible D gene (6 bases). Trimming stripped 6 bases from V and 1 base from J, with 12 bases between. This CDR3 region has 13 residues. CDR1 is DFQATT, CDR2 SNEGSKA, per germline (reference sequence).

The sample holds many counts of this clonotype. This chain links TRBV5-1 with TRBJ1-5, with 7 bases lining up with TRBD1. The CDR3 loop spans 14 amino acids. Unmatched junction bases numbered 2, after V lost 0 bases and J lost 5 bases. Germline V CDR1 and CDR2: SGHRS, YFSETQ. In nucleotides, the CDR3 is TGCGCCAGCAGCTTGGAGACAGGGTATCAGCCCCAGCATTTT. It codes for CASSLETGYQPQHF.

Regarding this clonotype: Since a much larger clone is just one base distant, this may be a read error. The chain has TRBV20-1 and TRBJ2-5; 9 bases map to TRBD2. This CDR3 is 13 amino acids long. The germline V gene has CDR1 DFQATT and CDR2 SNEGSKA (reference sequence). CDR3 protein: CGNSGGFQETQYF. CDR3 in DNA: TGCGGTAATAGCGGGGGATTCCAAGAGACCCAGTACTTC.